What follows is one T cell receptor (beta chain) and its context. Its antigen is unknown. The data are from a study of PD-1 blockade in classical Hodgkin lymphoma. Every single patient, without exception, relapsed after autologous stem cell transplantation, and brentuximab vedotin exposure varied. Best overall response was complete response, partial response or progressive disease in these relapsed/refractory classical Hodgkin lymphoma patients. Generated by immunoSEQ multiplex PCR, the TCRdb table keeps only in-frame clones and is missing some. The top ten hold roughly 15% of the sample, which has 25,000 to 30,000 clones, about two thirds seen once. Study-level points and caveats: Baseline TCR diversity was reportedly lower in newly diagnosed patients than in healthy donors. It was reported as lower still in relapsed/refractory patients. Newly diagnosed patients and complete responders had comparable diversity at baseline.

V was pared by 4 bases and J by 6 bases, with 3 bases of the junction left unmatched. The CDR3 consists of 14 residues. CDR1 is SGHVS and CDR2 is FQNEAQ in the germline V gene. The sample consisted of peripheral blood mononuclear cells (PBMCs), taken before the second cycle of nivolumab. The TCR sequence derives from a human donor with classical Hodgkin lymphoma. J is TRBJ1-6 and V is TRBV7-8; 7 nucleotides agree with TRBD1. CDR3 loop: CASSSGQFNSPLHF. The CDR3, as DNA: TGTGCCAGCAGCTCGGGACAGTTTAATTCACCCCTCCACTTT.